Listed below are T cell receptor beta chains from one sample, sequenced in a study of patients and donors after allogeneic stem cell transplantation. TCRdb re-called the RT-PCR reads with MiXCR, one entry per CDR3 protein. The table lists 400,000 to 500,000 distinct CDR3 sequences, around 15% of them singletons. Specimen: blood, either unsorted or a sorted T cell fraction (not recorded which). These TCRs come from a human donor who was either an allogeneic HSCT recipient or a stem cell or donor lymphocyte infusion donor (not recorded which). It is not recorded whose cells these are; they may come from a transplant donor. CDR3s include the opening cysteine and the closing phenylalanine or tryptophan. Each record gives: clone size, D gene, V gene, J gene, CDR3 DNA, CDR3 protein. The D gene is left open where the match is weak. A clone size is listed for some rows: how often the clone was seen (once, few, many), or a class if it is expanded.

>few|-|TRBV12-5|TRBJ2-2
TGTGCTAGTGGTTTCGGGACCTGGAAGAACACCGGGGAGCTGTTTTTT
CASGFGTWKNTGELFF
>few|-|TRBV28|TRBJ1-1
TGTGCCAGCAGTCCTCAGCGACCTCTGGGTGGGAACACTGAAGCTTTCTTT
CASSPQRPLGGNTEAFF
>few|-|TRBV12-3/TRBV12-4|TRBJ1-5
TGTGCCAGCAGAGAAGCAGGGAACGGCAATCAGCCCCAGCATTTT
CASREAGNGNQPQHF
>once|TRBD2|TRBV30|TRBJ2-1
TGTGCCTGGAGTCGGCCTAGCGGGGTAGGTGAGCAGTTCTTC
CAWSRPSGVGEQFF
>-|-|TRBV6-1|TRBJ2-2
TGTGCCAGCAGTGAAGCATTCCAGGTCGCGAACACCGGGGAGCTGTTTTTT
CASSEAFQVANTGELFF
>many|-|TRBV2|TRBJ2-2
TGTGCCAGCACCAAAAAAGTAGGAGGGACCGGGGAGCTGTTTTTT
CASTKKVGGTGELFF
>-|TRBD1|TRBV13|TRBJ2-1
TGTGCCAGCAGCCGGGACAGGCAGTCCTACAATGAGCAGTTCTTC
CASSRDRQSYNEQFF
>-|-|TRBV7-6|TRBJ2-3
TGTGCCAGCAGCTCAATATTCTTAGGAGATACGCAGTATTTT
CASSSIFLGDTQYF
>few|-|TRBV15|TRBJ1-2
TGTGCCACGAGGCCCCACGGGGGACCTAACTATGGCTACACCTTC
CATRPHGGPNYGYTF
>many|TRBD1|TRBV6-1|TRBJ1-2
TGTGCCAGCAGACCCTCGGGACAGGTTCCCTATGGCTACACCTTC
CASRPSGQVPYGYTF
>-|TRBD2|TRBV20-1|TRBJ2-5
TGCAGTGCTAGTCGGTCTAGCGGAGGACAAGAGACCCAGTACTTC
CSASRSSGGQETQYF
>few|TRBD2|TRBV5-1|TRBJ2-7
TGCGCCAGCAGCTTGGGGACTAGCGGGAGTGGAGGCTCGTACGAGCAGTACTTC
CASSLGTSGSGGSYEQYF
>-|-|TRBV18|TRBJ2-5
TGTGCCAGCACACGAGGGCCTCAAGAGACCCAGTACTTC
CASTRGPQETQYF
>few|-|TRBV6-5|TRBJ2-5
TGTGCCAGCATGCGGAATCGGGAGACCCAGTACTTC
CASMRNRETQYF
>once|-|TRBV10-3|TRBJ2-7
TGTGCCATCAGTGAGGTAGGGCGGAGCTCCTACGAGCAGTACTTC
CAISEVGRSSYEQYF
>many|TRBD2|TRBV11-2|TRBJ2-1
TGTGCCAGCAGCCGTCGACTAGCGGGGGGCACCTCCTACAATGAGCAGTTCTTC
CASSRRLAGGTSYNEQFF
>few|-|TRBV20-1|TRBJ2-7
TGCAGTGCTAGAGTTGGGCGGGTTTGGGCCTACGAGCAGTACTTC
CSARVGRVWAYEQYF
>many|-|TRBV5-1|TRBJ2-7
TGCGCCAGCAGCGTGGGACCAGAGTACGAGCAGTACTTC
CASSVGPEYEQYF
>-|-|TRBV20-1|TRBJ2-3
TGCAGGCCGCAGGGACCAAGGGATACGCAGTATTTT
CRPQGPRDTQYF
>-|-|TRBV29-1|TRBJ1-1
TGCAGCGTTGAACCTGCCTTACAGGGCGGGGGCACTGAAGCTTTCTTT
CSVEPALQGGGTEAFF
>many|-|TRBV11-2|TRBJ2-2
TGTGCCAGCAGCTTAGTGGGACGAAGGAACACCGGGGAGCTGTTTTTT
CASSLVGRRNTGELFF
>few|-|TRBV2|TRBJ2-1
TGTGCCAGCAGTGACTTGGCAGACTTCTCCTACAATGAGCAGTTCTTC
CASSDLADFSYNEQFF
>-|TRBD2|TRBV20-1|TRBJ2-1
TGCAGTGCCAGGGCGAGCGGGAGCGTCTATGAGCAGTTCTTC
CSARASGSVYEQFF
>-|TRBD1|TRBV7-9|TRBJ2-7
TGTGCCAGCAGCCTAGACCGACAGGGGGCTTATTACGAGCAGTACTTC
CASSLDRQGAYYEQYF
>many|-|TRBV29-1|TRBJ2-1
TGCAGCGTTGTAGGGGATTACAATGAGCAGTTCTTC
CSVVGDYNEQFF
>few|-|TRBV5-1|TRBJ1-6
TGCGCCAGCAGAGGAACAACAGGGACGGTCCCATCACCCCTCCACTTT
CASRGTTGTVPSPLHF
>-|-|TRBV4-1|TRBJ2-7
TGCGCCAGCAGCCTCAGCGAGGGCCCCTCCTACGAGCAGTACTTC
CASSLSEGPSYEQYF
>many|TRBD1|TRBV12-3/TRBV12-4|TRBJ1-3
TGTGCCAGCACCCCGGGACAGAGAAACACCATATATTTT
CASTPGQRNTIYF
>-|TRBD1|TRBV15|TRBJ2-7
TGTGCCACCAGCAGTAAGACAGGGGCGACCTACGAGCAGTACTTC
CATSSKTGATYEQYF
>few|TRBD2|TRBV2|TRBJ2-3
TGTGCCAGCAGTGAACAACTAGCGGGAGGTACGCAGTATTTT
CASSEQLAGGTQYF
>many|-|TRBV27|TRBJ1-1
TGTGCCAGCAGTTTCAGTATGAACACTGAAGCTTTCTTT
CASSFSMNTEAFF
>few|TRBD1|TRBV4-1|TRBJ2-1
TGCGCCAGCAGCCAATGGGCGGACAGGGGGCGGAAAAGCTCCTACAATGAGCAGTTCTTC
CASSQWADRGRKSSYNEQFF
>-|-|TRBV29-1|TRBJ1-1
TGCAGCGTTGAAGGGGAGTTCACTGAAGCTTTCTTT
CSVEGEFTEAFF
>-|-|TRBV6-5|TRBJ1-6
TGTGCCAGCAGTTATGCCGGGACCCGAGTAGCCTATAATTCACCCCTCCACTTT
CASSYAGTRVAYNSPLHF
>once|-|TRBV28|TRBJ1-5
TGTGCCAGCAGTCTTTCCGGGCCCGGAGCAAGTCAGCCCCAGCATTTT
CASSLSGPGASQPQHF
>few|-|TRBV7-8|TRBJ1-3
TGTGCCAGCAGCTTTCCGGCGGACGGTGGAAACACCATATATTTT
CASSFPADGGNTIYF
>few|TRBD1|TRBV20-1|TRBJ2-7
TGCAGTGCTACTCCTATCCGGGACAGGTCTAGAGAGCAGTACTTC
CSATPIRDRSREQYF
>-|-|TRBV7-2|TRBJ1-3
TGTGCCAGCAGCTTACGAAGGGCCGGCTCTGGAAACACCATATATTTT
CASSLRRAGSGNTIYF
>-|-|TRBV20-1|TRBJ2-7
TGCAGTGCTAGAGATGGGATTAATTACGAGCAGTACTTC
CSARDGINYEQYF
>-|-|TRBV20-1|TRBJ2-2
TGCAGTGCTAGAGAGGGGGCGGTGAACACCGGGGAGCTGTTTTTT
CSAREGAVNTGELFF
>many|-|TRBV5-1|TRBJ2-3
TGCGCCAGCAGCTCCCGGGACTTCACCAATACGCAGTATTTT
CASSSRDFTNTQYF
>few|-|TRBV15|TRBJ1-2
TGTGCCACCAGCAGGCGGCTCGGGGATCCCCGACTCTGCACCTTC
CATSRRLGDPRLCTF
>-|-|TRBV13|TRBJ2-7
TGTGCCAGCAGCTACCCGGGACACTACTACGAGCAGTACTTC
CASSYPGHYYEQYF
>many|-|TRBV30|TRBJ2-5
TGTGCCTGGAGTGACCAAGAGACCCAGTACTTC
CAWSDQETQYF